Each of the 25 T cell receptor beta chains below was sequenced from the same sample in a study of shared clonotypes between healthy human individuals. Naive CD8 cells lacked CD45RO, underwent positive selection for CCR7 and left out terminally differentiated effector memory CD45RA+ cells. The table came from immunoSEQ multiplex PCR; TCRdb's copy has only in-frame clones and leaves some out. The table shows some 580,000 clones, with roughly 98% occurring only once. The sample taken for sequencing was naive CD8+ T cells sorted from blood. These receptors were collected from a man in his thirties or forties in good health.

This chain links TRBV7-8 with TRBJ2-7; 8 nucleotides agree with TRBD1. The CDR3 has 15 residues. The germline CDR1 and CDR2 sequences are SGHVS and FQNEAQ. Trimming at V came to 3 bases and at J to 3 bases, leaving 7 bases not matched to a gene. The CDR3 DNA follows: TGTGCCAGCAGCTTTGACGAACAGGGGGGCTACGAGCAGTACTTC. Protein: CASSFDEQGGYEQYF.

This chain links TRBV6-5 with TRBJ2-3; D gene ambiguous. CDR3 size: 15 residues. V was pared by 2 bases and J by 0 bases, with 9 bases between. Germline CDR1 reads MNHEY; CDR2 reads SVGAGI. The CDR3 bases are TGTGCCAGCAGTTACGGTGGTGGTAGCACAGATACGCAGTATTTT. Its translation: CASSYGGGSTDTQYF.

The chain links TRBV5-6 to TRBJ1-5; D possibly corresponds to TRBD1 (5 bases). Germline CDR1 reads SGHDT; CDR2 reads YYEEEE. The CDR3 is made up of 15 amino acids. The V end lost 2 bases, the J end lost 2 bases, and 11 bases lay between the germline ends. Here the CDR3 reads CASSFMGGGNQPQHF. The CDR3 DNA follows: TGTGCCAGCAGCTTTATGGGGGGTGGCAATCAGCCCCAGCATTTT.

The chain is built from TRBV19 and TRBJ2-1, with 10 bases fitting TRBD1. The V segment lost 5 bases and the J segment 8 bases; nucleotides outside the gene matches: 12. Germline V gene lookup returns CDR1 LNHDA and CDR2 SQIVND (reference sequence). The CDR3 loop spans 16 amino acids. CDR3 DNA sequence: TGTGCCAGTAGTCTCTACGAGACAGGGGGCTTCGATGAGCAGTTCTTC. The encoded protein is CASSLYETGGFDEQFF. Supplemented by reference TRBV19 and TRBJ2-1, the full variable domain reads DGGITQSPKYLFRKEGQNVTLSCEQNLNHDAMYWYRQDPGQGLRLIYYSQIVNDFQKGDIAEGYSVSREKKESFPLTVTSAQKNPTAFYLCASSLYETGGFDEQFFGPGTRLTVL.

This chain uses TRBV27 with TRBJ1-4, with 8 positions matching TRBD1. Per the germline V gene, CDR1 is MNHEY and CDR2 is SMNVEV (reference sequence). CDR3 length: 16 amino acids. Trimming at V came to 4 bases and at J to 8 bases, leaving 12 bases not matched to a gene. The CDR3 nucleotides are TGTGCCAGCAGTTCCCACTTTGGACAGGGAGGAGAAAAACTGTTTTTT. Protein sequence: CASSSHFGQGGEKLFF.

The CDR3 DNA follows: TGTGCCAGCAGTTATACTCTGGGACAACCGAACACTGAAGCTTTCTTT. Translating gives CASSYTLGQPNTEAFF. This chain uses TRBV6-5 with TRBJ1-1; possible D gene TRBD1, 6 bases. Germline V lookup: CDR1 MNHEY, CDR2 SVGAGI. Trimming took off 3 bases at V and 1 base at J, with 15 bases between the two ends. This CDR3 region has 16 residues.

The CDR3 nucleotides are TGCAGCGGGTGGAGCGGGAGGGCCGGGGAGCTGTTTTTT. Residues: CSGWSGRAGELFF. The chain has TRBV29-1 and TRBJ2-2; 10 nucleotides agree with TRBD2. Germline-derived CDR1 and CDR2 are SQVTM and ANQGSEA. There are 13 residues in the CDR3. Germline trimming cut 7 bases from V and 6 bases from J; bases unmatched to any gene: 5.

The CDR3 nucleotides are TGTGCCATCAGTGATCGGCTAGCGGGAGGGCAAACCGGGGAGCTGTTTTTT. Translating gives CAISDRLAGGQTGELFF. This sequence joins TRBV10-3 and TRBJ2-2, with 12 positions matching TRBD2. V lost 3 bases and J lost 5; bases outside the gene matches: 7. The CDR3 has 17 amino acids. CDR1 ENHRY and CDR2 SYGVKD come from the germline V gene.

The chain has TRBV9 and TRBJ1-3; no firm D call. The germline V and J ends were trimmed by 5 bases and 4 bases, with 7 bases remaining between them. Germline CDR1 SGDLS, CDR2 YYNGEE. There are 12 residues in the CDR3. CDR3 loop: CASSPSGNTIYF. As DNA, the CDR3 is TGTGCCAGCAGTCCCTCGGGAAACACCATATATTTT.

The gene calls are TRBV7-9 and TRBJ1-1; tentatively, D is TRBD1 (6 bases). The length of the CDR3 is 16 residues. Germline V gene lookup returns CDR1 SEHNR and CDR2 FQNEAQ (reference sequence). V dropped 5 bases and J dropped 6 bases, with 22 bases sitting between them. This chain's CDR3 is CASSLLRTVLSAEAFF. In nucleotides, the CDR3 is TGTGCCAGCAGCCTTCTAAGGACAGTACTATCGGCTGAAGCTTTCTTT.

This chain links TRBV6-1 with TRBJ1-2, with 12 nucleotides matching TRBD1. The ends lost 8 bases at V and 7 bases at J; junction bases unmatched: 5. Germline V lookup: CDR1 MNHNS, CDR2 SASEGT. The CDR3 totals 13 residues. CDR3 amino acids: CASPGQGAFGYTF. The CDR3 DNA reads TGTGCCAGCCCGGGACAGGGGGCGTTTGGCTACACCTTC.

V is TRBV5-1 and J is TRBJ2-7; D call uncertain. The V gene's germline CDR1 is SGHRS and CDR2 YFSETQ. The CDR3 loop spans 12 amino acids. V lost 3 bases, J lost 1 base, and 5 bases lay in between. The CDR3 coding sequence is TGCGCCAGCAGCTATCCTTCCTACGAGCAGTACTTC. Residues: CASSYPSYEQYF.

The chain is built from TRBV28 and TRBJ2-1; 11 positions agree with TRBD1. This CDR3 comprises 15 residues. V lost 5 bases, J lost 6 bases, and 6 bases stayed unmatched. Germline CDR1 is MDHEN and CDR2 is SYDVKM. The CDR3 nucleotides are TGTGCCAGCAGTACCCGGACAGGGGGCTTCAATGAGCAGTTCTTC. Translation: CASSTRTGGFNEQFF.

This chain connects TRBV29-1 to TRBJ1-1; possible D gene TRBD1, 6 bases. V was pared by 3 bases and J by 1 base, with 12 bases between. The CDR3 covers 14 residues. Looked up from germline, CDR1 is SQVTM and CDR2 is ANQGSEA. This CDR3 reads CSVDKTGGNTEAFF. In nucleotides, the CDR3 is TGCAGCGTTGATAAGACAGGCGGGAACACTGAAGCTTTCTTT.

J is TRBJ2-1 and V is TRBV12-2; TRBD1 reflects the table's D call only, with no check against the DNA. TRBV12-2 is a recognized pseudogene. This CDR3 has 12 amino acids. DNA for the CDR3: TGTGCAAGTCGCTTTTGGGCGAGTGAGCAGTTCTTC. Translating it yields CASRFWASEQFF.

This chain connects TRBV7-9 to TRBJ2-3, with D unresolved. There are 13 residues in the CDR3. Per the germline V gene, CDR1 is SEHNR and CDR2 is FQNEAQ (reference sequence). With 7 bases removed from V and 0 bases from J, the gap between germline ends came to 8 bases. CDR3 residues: CASTSPSTDTQYF. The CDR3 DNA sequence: TGTGCCAGCACCTCGCCTAGCACAGATACGCAGTATTTT.

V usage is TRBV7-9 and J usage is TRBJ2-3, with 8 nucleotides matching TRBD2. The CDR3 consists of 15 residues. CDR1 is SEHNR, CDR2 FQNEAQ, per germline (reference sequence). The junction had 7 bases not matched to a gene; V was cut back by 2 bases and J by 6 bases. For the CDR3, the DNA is TGTGCCAGCAGCTTACTGAGCGGGAGCAGCGATACGCAGTATTTT. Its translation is CASSLLSGSSDTQYF.

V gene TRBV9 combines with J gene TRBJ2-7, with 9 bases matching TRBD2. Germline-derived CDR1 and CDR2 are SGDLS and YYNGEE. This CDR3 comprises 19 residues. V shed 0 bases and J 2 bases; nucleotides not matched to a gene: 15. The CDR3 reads CASSVGTQRGDPLPYEQYF. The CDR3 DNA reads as TGTGCCAGCAGCGTAGGTACCCAGCGGGGGGATCCCCTCCCCTACGAGCAGTACTTC.

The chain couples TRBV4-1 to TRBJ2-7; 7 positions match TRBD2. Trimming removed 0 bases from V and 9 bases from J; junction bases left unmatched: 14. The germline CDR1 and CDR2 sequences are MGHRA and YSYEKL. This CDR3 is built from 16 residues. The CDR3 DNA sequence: TGCGCCAGCAGCCAAGATCCCGGACCGGGGGGAAGGGGGCAGTACTTC. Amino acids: CASSQDPGPGGRGQYF.

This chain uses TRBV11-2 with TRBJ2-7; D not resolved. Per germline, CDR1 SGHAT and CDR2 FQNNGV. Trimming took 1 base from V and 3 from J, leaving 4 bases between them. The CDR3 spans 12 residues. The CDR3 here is CASSLGNYEQYF. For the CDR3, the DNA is TGTGCCAGCAGCTTAGGTAACTACGAGCAGTACTTC.

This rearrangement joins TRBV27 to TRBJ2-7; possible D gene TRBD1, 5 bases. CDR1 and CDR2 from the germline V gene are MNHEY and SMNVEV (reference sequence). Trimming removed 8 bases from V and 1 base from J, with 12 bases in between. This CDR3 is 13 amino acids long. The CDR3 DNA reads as TGTGCCAGCGGGGCCATTGAATCCTACGAGCAGTACTTC. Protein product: CASGAIESYEQYF.

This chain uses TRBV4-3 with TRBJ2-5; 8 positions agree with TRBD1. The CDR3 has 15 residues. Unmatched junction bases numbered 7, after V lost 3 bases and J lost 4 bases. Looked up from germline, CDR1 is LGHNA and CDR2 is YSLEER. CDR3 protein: CASSHFRGRGETQYF. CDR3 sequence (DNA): TGCGCCAGCAGCCATTTCAGGGGGCGGGGAGAGACCCAGTACTTC.

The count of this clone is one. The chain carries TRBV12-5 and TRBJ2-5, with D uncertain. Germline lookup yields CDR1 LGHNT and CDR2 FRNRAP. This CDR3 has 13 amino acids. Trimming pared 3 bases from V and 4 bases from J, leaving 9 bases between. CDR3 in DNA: TGTGCTAGTGGTTTAGGCAGGACAGAGACCCAGTACTTC. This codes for CASGLGRTETQYF.

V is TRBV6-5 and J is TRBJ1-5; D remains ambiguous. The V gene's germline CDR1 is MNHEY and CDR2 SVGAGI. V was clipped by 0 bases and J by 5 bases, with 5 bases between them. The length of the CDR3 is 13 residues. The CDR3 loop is CASSYSTHQPQHF. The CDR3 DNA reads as TGTGCCAGCAGTTACTCAACTCATCAGCCCCAGCATTTT.

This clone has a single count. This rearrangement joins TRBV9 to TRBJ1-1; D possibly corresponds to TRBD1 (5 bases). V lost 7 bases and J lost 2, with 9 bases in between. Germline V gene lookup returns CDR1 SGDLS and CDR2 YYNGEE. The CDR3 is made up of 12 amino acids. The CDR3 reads CASGGINTEAFF. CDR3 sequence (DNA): TGTGCCAGCGGGGGGATCAACACTGAAGCTTTCTTT.